This T cell receptor beta chain was profiled in a study of blood T cell repertoires in COVID-19. Study background: The United States, Italy and Spain were the sources of the acute and convalescent COVID-19 samples.

Those enrolled, adults aged about 18 to 95 years, came from roughly 23 US areas. Cohort 3 donors counted as recovered after two negative PCRs, clearance, or resolved symptoms. Clones were sequenced by immunoSEQ multiplex PCR, and TCRdb holds only the in-frame ones, with some missing. The table includes a few hundred thousand clones, about nine tenths detected once. V lost 1 base and J 5 bases, leaving 17 bases between the germline ends. Germline V CDR1 and CDR2: SGHDN, FVKESK. The CDR3 is made up of 17 amino acids. The specimen sequenced was PBMCs or T cells enriched from blood (not recorded which). This chain connects TRBV14 to TRBJ2-2; no clear D. This TCR came from a woman in her forties or fifties who had recovered from COVID-19. The CDR3 nucleotides are TGTGCCAGCAGCCAAGGAGGAATTCCCCGCTTTACCGGGGAGCTGTTTTTT. Residues: CASSQGGIPRFTGELFF.